This T cell receptor beta chain emerged from a study of a mutant IDH1 vaccine in newly diagnosed glioma. Study in general: Vaccinations were initiated 4-6 weeks following radiotherapy alone, or were given together with temozolomide cycles.

Some clones are missing from TCRdb's copy, which holds only in-frame ones; the method was immunoSEQ multiplex PCR. The data hold approximately 50,000 clones, with 85% to 90% observed a single time. Sample time point: week 23, last vaccination. The content of each vaccine dose was 300 ug of mutant IDH1 20-mer peptide, and topical imiquimod accompanied it. This CDR3 is built from 14 residues. The germline gives CDR1 SGHTA, CDR2 FQGNSA. Trimming removed 4 bases from V and 2 bases from J, with 9 bases in between. This clone occurred a few times. What it binds is not known. This chain joins TRBV7-2 and TRBJ1-3; tentatively, D is TRBD1 (5 bases). This specimen consisted of PBMCs, obtained from a glioma patient whose treatment included an IDH1 peptide vaccine. This TCR derives from a man aged 40-49 years with glioma. In nucleotides, the CDR3 is TGTGCCAGCAGCTCCGTGGGGGCTGGAAACACCATATATTTT. Translation: CASSSVGAGNTIYF.